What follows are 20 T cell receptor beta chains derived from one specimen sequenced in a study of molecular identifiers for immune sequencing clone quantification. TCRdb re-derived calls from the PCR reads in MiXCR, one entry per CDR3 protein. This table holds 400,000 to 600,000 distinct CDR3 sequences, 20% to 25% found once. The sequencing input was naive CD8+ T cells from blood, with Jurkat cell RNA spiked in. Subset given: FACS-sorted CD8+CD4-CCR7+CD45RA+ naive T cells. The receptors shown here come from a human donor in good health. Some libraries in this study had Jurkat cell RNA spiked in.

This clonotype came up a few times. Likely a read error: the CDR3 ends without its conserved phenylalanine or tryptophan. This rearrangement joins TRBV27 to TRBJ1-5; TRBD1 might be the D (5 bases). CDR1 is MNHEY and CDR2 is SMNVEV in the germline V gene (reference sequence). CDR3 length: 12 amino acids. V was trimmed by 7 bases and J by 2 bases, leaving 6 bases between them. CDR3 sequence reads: CASKQGNQPQHS. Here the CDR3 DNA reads TGTGCCAGCAAACAGGGCAATCAGCCCCAGCATTCT.

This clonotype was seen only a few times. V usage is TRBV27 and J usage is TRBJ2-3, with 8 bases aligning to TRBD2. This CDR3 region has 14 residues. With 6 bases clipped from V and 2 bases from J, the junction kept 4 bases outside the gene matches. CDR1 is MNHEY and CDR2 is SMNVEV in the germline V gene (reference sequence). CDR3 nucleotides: TGTGCCAGCAGGCCGGGACTAGACACAGATACGCAGTATTTT. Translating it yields CASRPGLDTDTQYF.

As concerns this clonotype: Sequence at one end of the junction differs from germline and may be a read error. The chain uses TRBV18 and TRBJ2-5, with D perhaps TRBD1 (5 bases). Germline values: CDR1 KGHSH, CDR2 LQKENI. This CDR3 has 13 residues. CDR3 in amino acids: CASSDTNQGTQYF. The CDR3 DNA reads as TGTGCCAGCTCGGACACTAACCAAGGGACCCAGTACTTC.

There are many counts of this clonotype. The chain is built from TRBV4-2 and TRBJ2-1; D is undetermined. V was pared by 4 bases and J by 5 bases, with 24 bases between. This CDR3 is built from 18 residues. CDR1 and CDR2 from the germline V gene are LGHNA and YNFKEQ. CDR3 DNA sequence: TGTGCCAGCAGCCGAAGTCCCATGCATGACGGAACGGACAATGAGCAGTTCTTC. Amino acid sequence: CASSRSPMHDGTDNEQFF.

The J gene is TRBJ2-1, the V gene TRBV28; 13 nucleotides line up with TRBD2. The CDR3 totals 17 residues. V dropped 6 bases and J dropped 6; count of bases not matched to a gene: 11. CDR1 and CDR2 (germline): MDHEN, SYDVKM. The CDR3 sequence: CASSLITSGRALNEQFF. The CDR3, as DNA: TGTGCCAGCAGCCTGATTACTAGCGGGAGGGCCCTCAATGAGCAGTTCTTC.

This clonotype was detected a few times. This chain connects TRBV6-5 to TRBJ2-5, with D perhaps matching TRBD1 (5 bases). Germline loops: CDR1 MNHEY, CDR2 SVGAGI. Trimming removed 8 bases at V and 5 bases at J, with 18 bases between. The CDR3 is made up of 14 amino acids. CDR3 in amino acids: CASSNQGARETQYF. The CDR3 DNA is TGTGCCAGCTCCAACCAGGGCGCGCGGGAGACCCAGTACTTC.

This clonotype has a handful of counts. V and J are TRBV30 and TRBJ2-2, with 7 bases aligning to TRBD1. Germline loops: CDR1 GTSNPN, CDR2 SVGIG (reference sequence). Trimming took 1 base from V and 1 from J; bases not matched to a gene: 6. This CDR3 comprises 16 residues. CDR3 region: CAWSDWDSLNTGELFF. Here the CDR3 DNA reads TGTGCCTGGAGTGACTGGGACAGTTTGAACACCGGGGAGCTGTTTTTT.

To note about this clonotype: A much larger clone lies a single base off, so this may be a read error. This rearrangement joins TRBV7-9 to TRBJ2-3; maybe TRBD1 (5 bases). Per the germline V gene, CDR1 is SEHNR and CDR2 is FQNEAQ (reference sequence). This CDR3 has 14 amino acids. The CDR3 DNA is TGTGCCAGCAGCCTAAACACCCCAACAGGTACGCAGTATTTT. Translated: CASSLNTPTGTQYF.

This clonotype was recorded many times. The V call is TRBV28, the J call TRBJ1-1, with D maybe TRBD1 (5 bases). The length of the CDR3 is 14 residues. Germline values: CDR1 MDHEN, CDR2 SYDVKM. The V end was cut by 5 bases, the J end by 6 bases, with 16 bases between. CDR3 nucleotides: TGTGCCAGCAGTCCCTTCGACAGACCCCCTGAAGCTTTCTTT. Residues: CASSPFDRPPEAFF. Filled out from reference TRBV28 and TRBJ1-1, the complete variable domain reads DVKVTQSSRYLVKRTGEKVFLECVQDMDHENMFWYRQDPGLGLRLIYFSYDVKMKEKGDIPEGYSVSREKKERFSLILESASTNQTSMYLCASSPFDRPPEAFFGQGTRLTVV.

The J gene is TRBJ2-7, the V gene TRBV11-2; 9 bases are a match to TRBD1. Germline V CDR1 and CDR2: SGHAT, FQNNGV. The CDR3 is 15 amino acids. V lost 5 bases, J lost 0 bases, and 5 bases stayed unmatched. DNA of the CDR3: TGTGCCAGCAGCCCCCGGGACAGGGCCTCCTACGAGCAGTACTTC. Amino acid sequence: CASSPRDRASYEQYF.

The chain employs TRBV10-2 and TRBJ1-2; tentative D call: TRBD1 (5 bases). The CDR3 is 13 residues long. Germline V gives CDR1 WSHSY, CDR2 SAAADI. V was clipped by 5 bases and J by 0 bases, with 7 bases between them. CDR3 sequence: CASSTGTNYGYTF. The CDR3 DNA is TGCGCCAGCAGTACAGGCACTAACTATGGCTACACCTTC.

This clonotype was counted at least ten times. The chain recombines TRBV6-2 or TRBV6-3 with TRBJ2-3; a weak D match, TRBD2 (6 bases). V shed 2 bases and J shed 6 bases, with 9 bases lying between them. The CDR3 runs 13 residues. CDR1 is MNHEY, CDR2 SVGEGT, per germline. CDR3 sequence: CASSYRERDTQYF. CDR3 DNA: TGTGCCAGCAGTTACCGGGAGCGTGATACGCAGTATTTT.

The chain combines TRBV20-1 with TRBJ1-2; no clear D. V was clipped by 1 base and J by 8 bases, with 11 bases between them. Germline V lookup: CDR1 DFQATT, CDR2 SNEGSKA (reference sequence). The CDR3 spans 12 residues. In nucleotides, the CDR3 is TGCAGTGCTAGAGTCCCCGGGAGGGGCTACACCTTC. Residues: CSARVPGRGYTF.

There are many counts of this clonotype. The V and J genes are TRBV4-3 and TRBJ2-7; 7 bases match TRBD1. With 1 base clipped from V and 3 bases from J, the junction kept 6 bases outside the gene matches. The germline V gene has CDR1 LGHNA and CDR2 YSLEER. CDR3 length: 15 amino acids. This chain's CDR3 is CASSQVRQGIYEQYF. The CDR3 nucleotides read TGCGCCAGCAGCCAAGTGCGACAGGGTATCTACGAGCAGTACTTC.

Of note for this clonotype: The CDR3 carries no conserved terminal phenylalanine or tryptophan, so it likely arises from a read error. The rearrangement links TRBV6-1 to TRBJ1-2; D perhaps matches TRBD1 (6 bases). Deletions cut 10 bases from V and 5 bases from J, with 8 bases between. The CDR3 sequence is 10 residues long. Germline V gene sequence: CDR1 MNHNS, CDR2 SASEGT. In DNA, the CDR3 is TGTGCCACCCAGGGGTATGGCTACACCCTC. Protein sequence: CATQGYGYTL.

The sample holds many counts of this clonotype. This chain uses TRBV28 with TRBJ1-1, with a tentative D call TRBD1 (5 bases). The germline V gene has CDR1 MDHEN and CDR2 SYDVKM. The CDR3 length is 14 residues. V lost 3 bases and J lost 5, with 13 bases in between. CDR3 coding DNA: TGTGCCAGCAGTTTGCAGGGTCTCGTTACTGAAGCTTTCTTT. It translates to CASSLQGLVTEAFF.

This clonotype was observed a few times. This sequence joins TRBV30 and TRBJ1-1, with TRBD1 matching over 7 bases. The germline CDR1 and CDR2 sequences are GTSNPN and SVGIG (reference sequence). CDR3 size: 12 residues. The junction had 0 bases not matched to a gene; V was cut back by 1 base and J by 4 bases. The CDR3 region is CAWSGQGTEAFF. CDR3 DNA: TGTGCCTGGAGTGGACAGGGCACTGAAGCTTTCTTT.

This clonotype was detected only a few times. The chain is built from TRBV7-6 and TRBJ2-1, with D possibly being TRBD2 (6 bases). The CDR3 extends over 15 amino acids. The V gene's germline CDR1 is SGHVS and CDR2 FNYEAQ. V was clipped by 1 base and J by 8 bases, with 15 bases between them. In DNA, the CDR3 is TGTGCCAGCAGCTTAGGGACTAAAGTATTCGATGAGCAGTTCTTC. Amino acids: CASSLGTKVFDEQFF. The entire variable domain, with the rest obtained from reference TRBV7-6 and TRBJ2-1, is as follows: GAGVSQSPRYKVTKRGQDVALRCDPISGHVSLYWYRQALGQGPEFLTYFNYEAQQDKSGLPNDRFSAERPEGSISTLTIQRTEQRDSAMYRCASSLGTKVFDEQFFGPGTRLTVL.

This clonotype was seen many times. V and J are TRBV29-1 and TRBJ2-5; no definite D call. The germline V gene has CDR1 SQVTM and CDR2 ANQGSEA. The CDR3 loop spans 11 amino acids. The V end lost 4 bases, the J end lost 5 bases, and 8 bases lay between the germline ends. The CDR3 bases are TGCAGCGTTGGGGTCGGGGAGACCCAGTACTTC. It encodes CSVGVGETQYF.

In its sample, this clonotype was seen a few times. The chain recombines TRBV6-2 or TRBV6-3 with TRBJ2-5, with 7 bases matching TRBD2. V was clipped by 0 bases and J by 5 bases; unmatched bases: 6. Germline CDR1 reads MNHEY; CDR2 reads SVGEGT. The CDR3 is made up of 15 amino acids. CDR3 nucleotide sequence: TGTGCCAGCAGTTACTCGGATTCGGGAGGCGAGACCCAGTACTTC. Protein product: CASSYSDSGGETQYF.